The 10 T cell receptor beta chains listed next were all sequenced from one sample in a study of beta chain features in type 1 diabetes. The isolated RNA, all of it, was reverse transcribed, so expressed TCRB transcripts were what got sequenced. The protocol was immunoSEQ multiplex PCR, while the TCRdb copy is restricted to in-frame clones and leaves out a portion. The data contain approximately 120,000 clones, under 40% of them singletons. Source material: stem cell memory CD4+ T cells from blood. The source is a woman aged 18-35 years in good health.

The CDR3 region has the DNA TGTGCCAGCACCGTGGGACACTTGAACACTGAAGCTTTCTTT. Translation gives CASTVGHLNTEAFF. The chain combines TRBV7-9 with TRBJ1-1, with a possible D match to TRBD1 (6 bases). This CDR3 is built from 14 residues. The germline gives CDR1 SEHNR, CDR2 FQNEAQ (reference sequence). Trimming pared 7 bases from V and 0 bases from J, leaving 12 bases between.

The chain links TRBV18 to TRBJ1-2, with D possibly TRBD1 on 5 matching bases. Germline CDR1 is KGHSH and CDR2 is LQKENI. Trimming removed 7 bases from V and 1 base from J, with 19 bases in between. The CDR3 runs to 16 residues. The CDR3 DNA reads TGTGCCAGCTGTCCTATGAGGACACATGATAACTATGGCTACACCTTC. As protein: CASCPMRTHDNYGYTF. The full variable domain, with the rest looked up from reference TRBV18 and TRBJ1-2, is NAGVMQNPRHLVRRRGQEARLRCSPMKGHSHVYWYRQLPEEGLKFMVYLQKENIIDESGMPKERFSAEFPKEGPSILRIQQVVRGDSAAYFCASCPMRTHDNYGYTFGSGTRLTVV.

There are a few counts of this clone. This chain links TRBV2 with TRBJ2-5, with 9 bases lining up with TRBD2. The CDR3 covers 15 residues. V was clipped by 7 bases and J by 0 bases; unmatched bases: 6. Per germline, CDR1 SNHLY and CDR2 FYNNEI. This CDR3 reads CASTLAGVNQETQYF. CDR3 bases: TGTGCCAGCACGTTAGCGGGGGTAAACCAAGAGACCCAGTACTTC.

This clone was picked up a small number of times. CDR3 protein: CASGGAPGNTEAFF. The DNA for the CDR3 is TGTGCCAGCGGGGGGGCTCCTGGGAACACTGAAGCTTTCTTT. The chain couples TRBV28 to TRBJ1-1; possible D gene TRBD1, 6 bases. The V gene lost 8 bases and the J gene lost 1 base, with 14 bases spanning the gap. Germline CDR1 MDHEN, CDR2 SYDVKM. The CDR3 contains 14 residues.

This chain uses TRBV29-1 with TRBJ1-4; TRBD1 agrees at 12 bases. The CDR3 has 17 residues. Trimming removed 5 bases from V and 8 bases from J; junction bases left unmatched: 15. From germline, CDR1 is SQVTM and CDR2 ANQGSEA. The CDR3 DNA follows: TGCAGCGTTAAAACCCGGGACAGGGGGCTAGTAGGCGAAAAACTGTTTTTT. Residues: CSVKTRDRGLVGEKLFF.

The chain combines TRBV5-1 with TRBJ2-4, with a tentative D call TRBD1 (6 bases). The germline V and J ends were trimmed by 0 bases and 9 bases, with 13 bases remaining between them. Looked up from germline, CDR1 is SGHRS and CDR2 is YFSETQ. This CDR3 spans 14 amino acids. CDR3 nucleotides: TGCGCCAGCAGCTTGGGGACAGAGGCGACCATTCAGTACTTC. Translating it yields CASSLGTEATIQYF. The variable domain in full, completed from reference TRBV5-1 and TRBJ2-4, reads KAGVTQTPRYLIKTRGQQVTLSCSPISGHRSVSWYQQTPGQGLQFLFEYFSETQRNKGNFPGRFSGRQFSNSRSEMNVSTLELGDSALYLCASSLGTEATIQYFGAGTRLSVL.

This clone appeared a few times. The chain employs TRBV15 and TRBJ2-7; D unclear. The CDR3 spans 13 residues. CDR1 is LNHNV and CDR2 is YYDKDF in the germline V gene (reference sequence). V was pared by 0 bases and J by 3 bases, with 6 bases between. CDR3 DNA: TGTGCCACCAGCAGAGACAGGTTCTACGAGCAGTACTTC. Amino acid sequence: CATSRDRFYEQYF.

This clone was seen a handful of times. The J gene is TRBJ2-7, the V gene TRBV19, with TRBD1 identical over 10 bases. Germline V gene sequence: CDR1 LNHDA, CDR2 SQIVND (reference sequence). Losses at the gene ends were 7 bases for V and 7 bases for J; bases not matched to a gene: 7. This CDR3 region has 13 residues. The CDR3 DNA sequence: TGTGCCAGTAACCCGACAGGGGGCCGGGAGCAGTACTTC. Its protein product is CASNPTGGREQYF.

Here the CDR3 reads CASSLDRGTNEKLFF. CDR3 DNA sequence: TGTGCCAGCTCACTGGACAGGGGAACTAATGAAAAACTGTTTTTT. The V call is TRBV18, the J call TRBJ1-4; TRBD1 matches at 9 bases. V dropped 4 bases and J dropped 1; count of bases not matched to a gene: 1. The length of the CDR3 is 15 residues. Germline values: CDR1 KGHSH, CDR2 LQKENI.

The chain recombines TRBV27 with TRBJ1-5, with 7 nucleotides matching TRBD1. From germline, CDR1 is MNHEY and CDR2 SMNVEV (reference sequence). The CDR3 runs 17 residues. The junction had 11 bases not matched to a gene; V was cut back by 6 bases and J by 0 bases. CDR3 protein: CASSPTWTGYSNQPQHF. In DNA form, the CDR3 reads TGTGCCAGCAGCCCGACATGGACAGGCTATAGCAATCAGCCCCAGCATTTT.